The rows below give T cell receptor beta chains drawn from one sample of a study of human T cells and chemical hapten exposure. TCRdb re-derived calls from the RACE reads in MiXCR, one entry per CDR3 protein. The sample lists 35,000 to 50,000 distinct CDR3 sequences; around 4.5% were seen once. Sequencing was performed on whole blood. The receptors come from a female donor in good health. Some clones in this sample may be carry-over from other donors' samples. Each CDR3 is given with its conserved first and last residue. A D gene is named only where the DNA matches it firmly. Where a row states a size, it is once, few, many or the class of an expanded clone; other rows omit it.

CDR3 length	V gene	clone size	D gene	J gene	CDR3 protein	CDR3 DNA
14	TRBV6-2/TRBV6-3	many	TRBD1	TRBJ1-2	CASSYTGTGYGYTF	TGTGCCAGCAGTTACACCGGGACAGGCTATGGCTACACCTTC
12	TRBV7-9	many	NA	TRBJ1-4	CASSLQNEKLFF	TGTGCCAGCAGCTTACAGAATGAAAAACTGTTTTTT
15	TRBV6-6	many	NA	TRBJ2-1	CATFSGPGSYNEQFF	TGTGCCACATTCTCGGGACCGGGCTCCTACAATGAGCAGTTCTTC
16	TRBV9	many	NA	TRBJ2-7	CASSPQPTGVSYEQYF	TGTGCCAGCAGCCCACAACCTACGGGGGTAAGCTACGAGCAGTACTTC
18	TRBV28	NA	TRBD1	TRBJ1-6	CASSLRPGQGTYNSPLHF	TGTGCCAGCAGTCTAAGGCCGGGACAGGGGACGTATAATTCACCCCTCCACTTT
14	TRBV6-2/TRBV6-3	many	NA	TRBJ2-2	CASSYSASPGELFF	TGTGCCAGCAGTTACTCTGCTAGCCCCGGGGAGCTGTTTTTT
14	TRBV12-3/TRBV12-4	few	NA	TRBJ1-1	CASSFGNMNTEAFF	TGTGCCAGCAGTTTTGGGAACATGAACACTGAAGCTTTCTTT
14	TRBV7-2	NA	NA	TRBJ2-7	CASSPWALGYEQYF	TGTGCCAGCAGCCCATGGGCCCTAGGGTACGAGCAGTACTTC
15	TRBV7-2	many	NA	TRBJ2-5	CASGAPGTGRGAQYF	TGTGCCAGCGGAGCCCCCGGGACGGGGAGGGGGGCCCAGTACTTC
15	TRBV2	many	NA	TRBJ2-7	CASSEFGGFSYEQYF	TGTGCCAGCAGTGAATTTGGGGGCTTCTCCTACGAGCAGTACTTC
18	TRBV7-3	many	NA	TRBJ2-2	CASSLTPSRAKETGELFF	TGTGCCAGCAGCTTAACCCCAAGTCGGGCGAAGGAGACCGGGGAGCTGTTTTTT
16	TRBV6-5	many	TRBD1	TRBJ2-5	CASSYSGTGGAETQYF	TGTGCCAGCAGTTACTCCGGGACAGGGGGCGCAGAGACCCAGTACTTC
16	TRBV12-3/TRBV12-4	many	NA	TRBJ1-2	CASRRQAGGVNYGYTF	TGTGCCAGCAGACGACAGGCTGGAGGGGTTAACTATGGCTACACCTTC
17	TRBV25-1	few	TRBD2	TRBJ2-3	CASSGTSGGAESDTQYF	TGTGCCAGCAGTGGCACTAGCGGGGGGGCTGAGTCAGATACGCAGTATTTT
17	TRBV7-2	many	TRBD2	TRBJ2-3	CASSRRLAGGSEDTQYF	TGTGCCAGCAGCCGAAGACTAGCGGGGGGTTCGGAGGATACGCAGTATTTT
16	TRBV6-6	NA	TRBD1	TRBJ1-5	CASSPTGGWGNQPQHF	TGTGCCAGCAGTCCGACAGGGGGCTGGGGCAATCAGCCCCAGCATTTT
15	TRBV12-3/TRBV12-4	many	NA	TRBJ1-1	CASSLPPAGGTEAFF	TGTGCCAGCAGTCTGCCACCGGCGGGAGGGACTGAAGCTTTCTTT
12	TRBV12-3/TRBV12-4	many	NA	TRBJ1-6	CASRRRDSPLHF	TGTGCCAGCAGACGGAGGGACTCACCCCTCCACTTT
13	TRBV7-2	few	NA	TRBJ2-3	CASSWSSTDTQYF	TGTGCCAGCAGCTGGTCTAGCACAGATACGCAGTATTTT
14	TRBV12-3/TRBV12-4	many	NA	TRBJ1-1	CASTYSAMNTEAFF	TGTGCCAGCACCTATTCGGCCATGAACACTGAAGCTTTCTTT
14	TRBV20-1	many	NA	TRBJ2-7	CSARAQDSPYEQYF	TGCAGTGCTAGAGCCCAAGACAGTCCCTACGAGCAGTACTTC
16	TRBV7-3	NA	TRBD2	TRBJ2-1	CASSTVAGGPYNEQFF	TGTGCCAGCAGCACAGTAGCGGGGGGACCTTACAATGAGCAGTTCTTC
13	TRBV7-2	many	NA	TRBJ1-1	CASSLDLNTEAFF	TGTGCCAGCAGCTTAGATCTGAACACTGAAGCTTTCTTT
15	TRBV7-9	many	NA	TRBJ1-1	CASSPSDRGDTEAFF	TGTGCCAGCAGCCCGTCGGATAGGGGAGACACTGAAGCTTTCTTT
14	TRBV20-1	many	TRBD2	TRBJ2-3	CSGRGGQGTDTQYF	TGCAGTGGACGGGGGGGGCAGGGCACAGATACGCAGTATTTT
13	TRBV20-1	NA	TRBD2	TRBJ2-3	CSARVVGLAGGYF	TGCAGTGCTAGAGTGGTAGGACTAGCGGGAGGGTATTTT
14	TRBV5-1	many	NA	TRBJ1-1	CASSKTRTNTEAFF	TGCGCCAGCAGCAAGACCAGAACAAACACTGAAGCTTTCTTT
14	TRBV20-1	many	TRBD1	TRBJ2-3	CSARDRGRTDTQYF	TGCAGTGCTCGGGACAGGGGTCGCACAGATACGCAGTATTTT
15	TRBV18	many	NA	TRBJ1-1	CASSSRTGAGTEAFF	TGTGCCAGCTCATCCCGGACGGGGGCGGGCACTGAAGCTTTCTTT
14	TRBV12-3/TRBV12-4	many	NA	TRBJ1-2	CASRVTSVNYGYTF	TGTGCCAGCAGGGTGACCAGTGTTAACTATGGCTACACCTTC
11	TRBV2	NA	NA	TRBJ1-2	CASGGGDGYTF	TGTGCCAGCGGTGGCGGGGACGGCTACACCTTC
16	TRBV5-6	few	NA	TRBJ1-4	CASSLRGSGTNEKLFF	TGTGCCAGCAGCTTGAGGGGGAGTGGAACTAATGAAAAACTGTTTTTT
15	TRBV20-1	many	TRBD2	TRBJ2-3	CSAARLAGNTDTQYF	TGCAGTGCTGCCCGACTAGCGGGGAACACAGATACGCAGTATTTT
15	TRBV5-4	few	NA	TRBJ1-2	CASSLANLADYGYTF	TGTGCCAGCAGCTTGGCCAATTTGGCCGATTATGGCTACACCTTC
16	TRBV29-1	many	TRBD2	TRBJ2-1	CSVGPLAGGPDGEQFF	TGCAGCGTCGGACCTTTAGCGGGGGGCCCGGACGGTGAGCAGTTCTTC
15	TRBV24-1	many	NA	TRBJ2-1	CATSHSRSSYNEQFF	TGTGCCACCAGTCACTCCCGCAGCTCCTACAATGAGCAGTTCTTC
17	TRBV7-9	many	TRBD1	TRBJ2-3	CASSSTGQGEATDTQYF	TGTGCCAGCAGCTCTACAGGACAGGGAGAGGCCACAGATACGCAGTATTTT
13	TRBV9	many	NA	TRBJ1-1	CASSVGTATEAFF	TGTGCCAGCAGCGTAGGGACAGCCACTGAAGCTTTCTTT
14	TRBV6-1	many	NA	TRBJ1-5	CASRVAESNQPQHF	TGTGCCAGCAGGGTCGCCGAGAGCAATCAGCCCCAGCATTTT
13	TRBV29-1	many	NA	TRBJ2-5	CSVASRLQETQYF	TGCAGCGTCGCCTCAAGGCTGCAAGAGACCCAGTACTTC
13	TRBV12-3/TRBV12-4	once	NA	TRBJ1-4	CASSLQGCEKLFF	TGTGCCAGCAGCTTACAGGGATGTGAAAAACTGTTTTTT
15	TRBV6-1	NA	NA	TRBJ2-7	CASSEGDSSSYEQYF	TGTGCCAGCAGTGAAGGGGATAGCAGCTCCTACGAGCAGTACTTC
15	TRBV28	many	NA	TRBJ1-1	CASSTWALAYTEAFF	TGTGCCAGCAGTACCTGGGCCCTCGCGTACACTGAAGCTTTCTTT
15	TRBV5-1	many	NA	TRBJ1-3	CASSSLAGSGNTIYF	TGCGCCAGCAGCTCCCTCGCGGGGTCTGGAAACACCATATATTTT
16	TRBV7-9	medium-sized	TRBD2	TRBJ2-3	CASRGLAGVPFDTQYF	TGTGCCAGCAGAGGACTAGCGGGGGTTCCCTTCGATACGCAGTATTTT
15	TRBV20-1	many	NA	TRBJ1-4	CSASQEGGFAEKLFF	TGCAGTGCTTCTCAAGAGGGGGGATTCGCAGAAAAACTGTTTTTT